This T cell receptor beta chain was profiled in a study of cytomegalovirus exposure and HLA in healthy donors (TCRdb year 2017). With regard to the full study: In an earlier analysis of around 540 of the donors, less than 350 Gb of sequence data and approximately 120 million unique TCR beta sequences from roughly 190 million T cells were reported. An early release that covered about 640 HLA-typed donors contained approximately 290 gigabases of sequencing data and about 84 million unique TCR sequences. Of the 300 to 450 genotyped donors, roughly 80% fell in the genetic ancestry cluster associated with self-reported Caucasian donors. The study aimed to test whether signatures of past pathogen exposure could be identified by cataloging public T cell receptors. Using immunosequencing, the study profiled T cell repertoires from 500 to 800 subjects and related those repertoires to cytomegalovirus serostatus. A separate validation cohort of 90 to 150 different subjects was used in addition to the roughly 640-subject first cohort. High-throughput TCR immunosequencing, statistical association of individual TCRs with disease status, and machine learning were combined to predict cytomegalovirus infection status. In a later analysis, previously published TCR beta repertoires from fewer than 750 donors were re-analyzed and high-resolution HLA genotyping was added so that TCR occurrence patterns could be studied. Rather than using new phenotypic data, the later analysis identified candidate immune exposures from TCR beta sequences and from how often those sequences occurred across donors. In an earlier analysis of 587 of the donors, high-throughput TCR beta sequencing was used to judge whether each TCR beta V gene segment behaved as functional or pseudogenic. Alongside the repertoire data, information on donor age, sex, ethnicity and CMV serostatus was compiled. In a later genetic analysis, genome-wide SNP genotypes for 398 of the 666 donors were used, and that subset was treated as a discovery cohort. All discovery cohort repertoires had been generated using a single sequencing platform. Class I and class II HLA loci were covered by the typing at four-digit resolution. Typing coverage differed by locus: A, B, C, DRB1 and DQB1 were typed in roughly 620-630 donors, DQA1 in 500 to 550, DPA1 in approximately 600, and DPB1 in approximately 450. Several DR-DQ haplotypes were handled as single units for association and clustering because linkage in the cohort was strong. Across approximately 400 genotyped donors of the cohort, an average of about 220,000 unique TCR beta nucleotide sequences per donor were sequenced, and about a sixth of those sequences were non-productive. The paper as a whole reports these results and caveats: Some IMGT-functional V segments, including TRBV6-2 and TRBV6-3, could not be told apart with the 87-base-pair reads, so those segments were excluded. A total of around 150 TCR beta chains were listed by the study as associated with cytomegalovirus. Cytomegalovirus status was reported to be diagnosed by the classifier with high specificity and sensitivity in both the original and validation cohorts. It was suggested by the authors that the approach could potentially be generalized to other disease states and immunological phenotypes. Correlated functional status among segregating V segments might reflect linkage disequilibrium, but an unknown experimental factor could not be ruled out. A cluster of highly shared sequence variants was judged likely to represent a technical artifact of the sequencing pipeline. Compared with the roughly 600-donor mean, donors in an Asian-associated ancestry cluster had fewer N-insertions in productive TCRs, according to a later genetic analysis. Most CMV-associated TCR beta chains appeared to be HLA-restricted in a later analysis, and the HLA associations seemed to be driven largely by CMV exposure. Because some donors lacked HLA typing at each locus, the association tests relied only on the typed subset. Presence/absence analyses assumed roughly uniform sequencing depth across donors, an assumption that may not hold. In a later analysis, the rate of TCR association differed among HLA loci, with DRB1 alleles having the most associated TCRs and HLA-C alleles having the fewest. A later genetic analysis associated a missense DCLRE1C variant with V-gene and J-gene trimming of TCR beta chains, and an independent cohort replicated the association. Several of the top co-occurrence clusters appeared to be linked to parvovirus B19, influenza, CMV and Epstein-Barr virus, according to a later analysis. CMV serostatus was the only immune exposure information available for the cohort. In vitro tests confirmed that three of the cytomegalovirus-associated TCR beta chains recognize cytomegalovirus antigens. While some public TCRs were present in many individuals, most TCR sequences turned up only very rarely across donors. An earlier analysis of several hundred of the donors showed that most TCR beta V segments appeared in productive rearrangements either about 87% or about 30% of the time, which broadly matched IMGT annotations. Only TCR beta chains were sequenced in this cohort, and the absence of alpha or paired-chain data limited detectable features. When HLA alleles, especially DR and DQ, strongly co-occurred, attributing TCR associations to individual alleles was difficult. A later analysis associated approximately 17,000 TCR beta sequences with specific HLA alleles at a false discovery rate of 0.05. A later analysis found that HLA-associated TCR beta chains were more clonally expanded and had lower generation probabilities than equally common non-associated chains. A further reported finding was that TCR beta sequences accurately predicted the HLA-A and HLA-B alleles for most subjects in the first cohort. Because counts were too low, about 18 rarely observed V segments, including chromosome 9 orphons, were excluded from the earlier analysis of 587 of the donors.

Receptor libraries were prepared by the immunoSEQ multiplex PCR assay. The multiplex PCR relied on a mix of 60 forward primers for TCR Vbeta segments and 13 reverse primers for TCR Jbeta segments. Amplification of the CDR3 region of rearranged TCR beta genes was performed with a multiplex PCR assay on genomic DNA. On the Illumina HiSeq System, the amplified TCR beta libraries were sequenced as 87-base-pair reads. The authors processed their data as follows. A later analysis tallied roughly 78 million unique TCR beta chains across the 660 or so repertoires, and about 12 million of those chains were shared by two or more donors. Raw reads were error-corrected and collapsed into unique sequences with a nearest-neighbor algorithm that merged closely related sequences to remove PCR and sequencing errors. CDR3 sequences were aligned to IMGT reference sequences to assign V, D and J gene segments. For a sequence to be retained, a match of at least six nucleotides to both a V gene segment and a J gene segment was required. Rearrangements were classified as productive when the CDR3 lacked stop codons and remained in frame with V and J, and all other rearrangements were classified as non-productive. CDR3 was defined by IMGT convention, running from the second conserved V-encoded cysteine to the conserved J-encoded phenylalanine. The earlier analysis of about 610 of the donors excluded sequences that lacked an unambiguous match to a single V gene segment. In an earlier analysis of a few hundred of the donors, a V segment was called functional when productive rearrangements were above 56.7%, and segregating when the standard deviation between donors exceeded 5%. A statistical classification framework was developed to diagnose cytomegalovirus status using the catalog of TCR beta chain sequences. In a later analysis, TCR nucleotide sequences were compared against IMGT/GENE-DB human TR gene sequences so that V and J genes could be assigned. In a later analysis, CDR3 sequences and most-parsimonious VDJ recombination scenarios were assigned using the TCRdist pipeline. A later analysis defined each TCR beta chain by its CDR3 amino acid sequence plus V-gene family, and excluded reads lacking a unique V-gene family. To address suspected cross-contamination and a sequencing artifact, a later analysis removed around 600 highly shared, low-generation-probability nucleotide sequences. In a later analysis, a clonal expansion index for each public chain was calculated from normalized within-repertoire ranks of inferred template counts. In a later analysis, generation probabilities were computed using a VDJ recombination model fitted to out-of-frame rearrangements, and the results were checked against IGoR. Hypergeometric tests were used in a later analysis to score TCR-TCR, TCR-HLA and TCR-CMV co-occurrence, with a repertoire-size bias correction applied to the TCR pairs. A later analysis estimated false discovery rates by permuting HLA or CMV assignments 20 times. A later analysis grouped co-occurring TCRs with DBSCAN, adding TCRdist sequence similarity when clustering within HLA-allele-positive subsets. For co-occurrence clustering, repertoires with fewer than 30,000 or more than 120,000 public chains were excluded, along with about five repertoires with anomalous nucleotide sharing. TCRdb took this table from immuneACCESS and kept in-frame rearrangements with V and J called. Such tables lack part of the clones; where checked against another copy, unresolved V genes explain under half of the gap, and the rest is unexplained. V, J and clone size derive from that table, while D and trimming were established from the DNA sequence. The sample includes 120,000 to 150,000 clones, with 82% observed a single time. The biggest ten clones account for about 5.6% of the sample.

The cohort was made up of hundreds of healthy bone marrow donors. All cohort members were sampled while nominally healthy, although unrecorded immune exposures were likely present. The donor tested CMV seropositive, placing the donor among the 250 to 350 seropositive members of the cohort. Each donor provided a peripheral blood sample, and peripheral blood mononuclear cells were used for TCR beta sequencing. Genomic DNA extraction from the blood cell samples was performed with the Qiagen DNeasy Blood Extraction Kit. Regarding this clone: The specificity of this receptor is unknown. No base-level quality is on record; no much larger clone is a single base apart.

V and J are trimmed by 0 bases and 5 bases, and the gene matches miss 4 bases of the junction. CDR1 and CDR2 were assigned from the germline V gene (reference sequence) as GTSNPN and SVGIG. Inclusive of the bounding cysteine and phenylalanine, the CDR3 is 15 residues long. Just the 45-base CDR3 DNA is kept, in frame starting at base 1. The sequence joins TRBV30 to TRBJ2-1, with 10 junctional bases fitting TRBD1. The sequence was obtained from a man aged 30 to 45 in good health and CMV-seropositive. Sequenced material: PBMCs. The CDR3 sequence is CAWSVFGTGDNEQFF. The nucleotide sequence is given as TGTGCCTGGAGTGTTTTCGGGACAGGGGACAATGAGCAGTTCTTC. The entire variable domain, with the stretches around the CDR3 drawn from the reference TRBV30 and TRBJ2-1 proteins, is SQTIHQWPATLVQPVGSPLSLECTVEGTSNPNLYWYRQAAGRGLQLLFYSVGIGQISSEVPQNLSASRPQDRQFILSSKKLLLSDSGFYLCAWSVFGTGDNEQFFGPGTRLTVL.